The 6 T cell receptor beta chains below all came from one sample that was sequenced in a study of blood T cell repertoires in COVID-19. Assay: immunoSEQ multiplex PCR; the TCRdb copy retains only in-frame clones and omits some. The sample lists 150,000 to 200,000 clones, roughly nine tenths occurring once. The sequencing sample was made of PBMCs or T cells enriched from blood (not recorded which). All receptors come from a woman aged 40 to 50 with acute COVID-19.

This chain connects TRBV11-3 to TRBJ1-3; D perhaps matches TRBD1 (5 bases). CDR1 and CDR2 (germline): SGHNT, YENEEA. V was cut by 1 base and J by 4 bases, with 11 bases left in between. The CDR3 runs 15 residues. CDR3 region: CASSLGTGLGNTIYF. The CDR3 region has the DNA TGTGCCAGCAGCTTAGGAACGGGACTCGGAAACACCATATATTTT.

The rearrangement joins TRBV6-2 or TRBV6-3 to TRBJ1-5, with 7 bases aligning to TRBD1. Trimming took 2 bases from V and 0 from J; bases not matched to a gene: 10. CDR3 length equals 18 residues. The germline gives CDR1 MNHEY, CDR2 SVGEGT. Here the CDR3 DNA reads TGTGCCAGCAGTTACCATACGACAGGGCCCTATAGCAATCAGCCCCAGCATTTT. This translates into CASSYHTTGPYSNQPQHF.

This clone was detected once. In DNA form, the CDR3 reads TGTGCCAGCAGCTTAAACGGACAGGGCACTGAGCAGTTCTTC. It specifies CASSLNGQGTEQFF. The V call is TRBV7-6, the J call TRBJ2-1; 8 bases line up with TRBD1. The junction had 6 bases not matched to a gene; V was cut back by 2 bases and J by 9 bases. CDR1 SGHVS and CDR2 FNYEAQ come from the germline V gene. The CDR3 totals 14 residues.

V is TRBV4-1 and J is TRBJ1-5; 8 bases map to TRBD1. Germline CDR1 is MGHRA and CDR2 is YSYEKL. J was trimmed by 6 bases and V by 0 bases; bases with no gene match: 7. CDR3 length: 16 amino acids. CDR3: CASSQDGQGGGQPQHF. DNA for the CDR3: TGCGCCAGCAGCCAAGATGGACAGGGCGGGGGTCAGCCCCAGCATTTT.

The V gene is TRBV11-2, the J gene TRBJ2-5; 9 bases match TRBD2. Trimming at V came to 3 bases and at J to 4 bases, leaving 0 bases not matched to a gene. CDR3 length equals 13 residues. The germline V gene has CDR1 SGHAT and CDR2 FQNNGV. The CDR3: CASSFSGGETQYF. In nucleotides, the CDR3 is TGTGCCAGCAGCTTTAGCGGGGGAGAGACCCAGTACTTC.

The chain employs TRBV4-1 and TRBJ1-5; possibly TRBD1 for D (5 bases). This CDR3 comprises 15 residues. Deletions cut 1 base from V and 8 bases from J, with 15 bases between. Germline V gives CDR1 MGHRA, CDR2 YSYEKL. The CDR3 sequence: CASSQGGIGAKPQHF. The CDR3, as DNA: TGCGCCAGCAGCCAAGGTGGGATAGGGGCGAAGCCCCAGCATTTT.